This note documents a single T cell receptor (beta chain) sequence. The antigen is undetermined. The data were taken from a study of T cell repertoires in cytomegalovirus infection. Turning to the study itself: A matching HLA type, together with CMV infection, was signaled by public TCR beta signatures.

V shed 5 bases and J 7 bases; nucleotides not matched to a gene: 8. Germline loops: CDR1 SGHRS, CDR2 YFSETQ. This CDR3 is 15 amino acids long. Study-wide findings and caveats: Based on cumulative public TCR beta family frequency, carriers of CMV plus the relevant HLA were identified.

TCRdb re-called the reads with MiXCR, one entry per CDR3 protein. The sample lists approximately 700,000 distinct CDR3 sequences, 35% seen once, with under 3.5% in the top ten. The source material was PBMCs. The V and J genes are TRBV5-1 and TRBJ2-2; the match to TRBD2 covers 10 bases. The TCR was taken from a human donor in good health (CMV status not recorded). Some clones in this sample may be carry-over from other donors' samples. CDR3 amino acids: CASSSGTSEIGELFF. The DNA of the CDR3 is TGCGCCAGCAGTTCCGGGACTAGCGAGATCGGGGAGCTGTTTTTT.